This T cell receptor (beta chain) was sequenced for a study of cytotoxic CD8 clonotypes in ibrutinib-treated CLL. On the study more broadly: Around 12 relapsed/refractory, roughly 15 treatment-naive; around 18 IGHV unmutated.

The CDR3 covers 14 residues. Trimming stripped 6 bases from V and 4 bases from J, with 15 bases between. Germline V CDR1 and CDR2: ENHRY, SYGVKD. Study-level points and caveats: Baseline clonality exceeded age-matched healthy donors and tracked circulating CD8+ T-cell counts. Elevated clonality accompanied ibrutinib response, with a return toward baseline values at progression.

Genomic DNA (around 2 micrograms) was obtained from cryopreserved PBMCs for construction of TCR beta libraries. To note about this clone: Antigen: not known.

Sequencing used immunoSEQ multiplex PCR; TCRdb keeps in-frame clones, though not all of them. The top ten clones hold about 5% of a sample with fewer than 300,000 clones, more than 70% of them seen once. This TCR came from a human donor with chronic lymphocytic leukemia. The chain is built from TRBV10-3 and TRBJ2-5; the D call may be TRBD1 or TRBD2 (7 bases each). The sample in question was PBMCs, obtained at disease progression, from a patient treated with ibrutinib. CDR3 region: CAISPDREGETQYF. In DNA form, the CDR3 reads TGTGCCATCAGCCCTGACAGGGAGGGAGAGACCCAGTACTTC.